This T cell receptor beta chain was captured in a study of PD-1 blockade in classical Hodgkin lymphoma. The CDR3 has 14 amino acids. Trimming left V 4 bases short and J 9 bases short, with 16 bases between. Germline V gene lookup returns CDR1 MGHRA and CDR2 YSYEKL. Assay used: immunoSEQ multiplex PCR; TCRdb lists only in-frame clones, some missing. The sample holds about 110,000 clones; about 88% are singletons and the top ten take approximately 20%. To note about this clone: Its target is not known.

Study-wide results and limits: Unlike CD8+ TCR diversity, which did not rise significantly by C4D1, CD4+ TCR diversity did. Compared with healthy donors, newly diagnosed patients reportedly showed lower baseline TCR diversity.

Relapse after autologous stem cell transplantation occurred in every patient, and brentuximab vedotin exposure varied. The chain employs TRBV4-1 and TRBJ2-1; perhaps D is TRBD1 or TRBD2 (5 bases each). Sequences were derived from peripheral blood mononuclear cells (PBMCs), sampled before the second cycle of nivolumab. The receptor was isolated from a human donor with classical Hodgkin lymphoma. This chain's CDR3 is CASSRTRGDSEQFF. The CDR3 bases are TGCGCCAGCAGCCGGACCCGAGGGGATTCTGAGCAGTTCTTC.